Sequencing of this TCR beta chain was carried out in a study of regulatory T cells in long-lasting Graves disease. Time point noted: newly diagnosed GD, antithyroid drugs for less than 3 months. With RNA extracted from PBMCs as input, the TCR library was made. This clonotype was seen many times. With iRepertoire HTBI primers and Arm-PCR of CDR3 regions, TCR beta libraries were built. TCRdb recomputed calls from the multiplex PCR reads with MiXCR, one row per CDR3 protein. The sample shows about 420,000 distinct CDR3 sequences, 16% of them seen only once. These data were likewise used in another study, on T cells in Graves' hyperthyroidism and ophthalmopathy. From that second work: In the first-round RT-PCR of the TCR CDR3, the HTBI primer set was used.

Sequenced material: peripheral blood mononuclear cells (PBMCs), taken at new diagnosis, from a patient treated with antithyroid drugs. The clonotype was recovered from a woman aged 18-29 years with Graves disease.

CDR3 sequence reads: CASRFANVNYGYTF. The CDR3 bases are TGTGCCAGCAGATTCGCAAACGTTAACTATGGCTACACCTTC. The rearrangement links TRBV28 to TRBJ1-2; D unresolved. Germline assignment: CDR1 MDHEN and CDR2 SYDVKM. V was trimmed by 6 bases and J by 1 base, leaving 12 bases between them. The CDR3 length is 14 residues.